This T cell receptor beta chain was captured by sequencing in a study of cytomegalovirus exposure and HLA in healthy donors. Study outcomes and limitations: An observed cluster of highly shared sequence variants was recorded as a likely sequencing artifact.

This clone was detected only once. Its antigen is as yet unknown. V trimming: 0 bases; J trimming: 4 bases; junction bases outside the gene matches: 4. The CDR3 totals 17 residues. From germline, CDR1 is SGHTA and CDR2 FQGNSA. PCR was performed using 60 Vbeta and 13 Jbeta primers. The method was immunoSEQ multiplex PCR; TCRdb's version includes in-frame clones alone and lacks a portion of them. Of 100,000 to 120,000 clones in the sample, about 81% were seen once. V gene TRBV7-2 combines with J gene TRBJ2-1; the match to TRBD2 covers 12 bases. The TCR comes from a man under 40 in good health and CMV-seronegative. Source material: PBMCs. The CDR3 loop reads CASSLALTSGGYNEQFF. Here the CDR3 DNA reads TGTGCCAGCAGCTTAGCGCTAACTAGCGGGGGGTACAATGAGCAGTTCTTC.